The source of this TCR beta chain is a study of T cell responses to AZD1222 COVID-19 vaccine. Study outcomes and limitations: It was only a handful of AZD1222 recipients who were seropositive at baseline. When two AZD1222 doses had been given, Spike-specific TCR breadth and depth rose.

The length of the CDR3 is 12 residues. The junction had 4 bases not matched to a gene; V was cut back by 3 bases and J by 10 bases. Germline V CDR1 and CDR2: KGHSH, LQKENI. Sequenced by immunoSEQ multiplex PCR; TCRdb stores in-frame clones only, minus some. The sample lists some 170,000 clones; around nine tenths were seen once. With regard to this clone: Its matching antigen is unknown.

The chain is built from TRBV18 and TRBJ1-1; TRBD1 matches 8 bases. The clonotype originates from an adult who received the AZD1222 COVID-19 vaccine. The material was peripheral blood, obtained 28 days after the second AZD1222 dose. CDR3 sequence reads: CASSPRGLAAFF. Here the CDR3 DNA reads TGTGCCAGCTCACCCAGGGGGCTTGCAGCTTTCTTT.